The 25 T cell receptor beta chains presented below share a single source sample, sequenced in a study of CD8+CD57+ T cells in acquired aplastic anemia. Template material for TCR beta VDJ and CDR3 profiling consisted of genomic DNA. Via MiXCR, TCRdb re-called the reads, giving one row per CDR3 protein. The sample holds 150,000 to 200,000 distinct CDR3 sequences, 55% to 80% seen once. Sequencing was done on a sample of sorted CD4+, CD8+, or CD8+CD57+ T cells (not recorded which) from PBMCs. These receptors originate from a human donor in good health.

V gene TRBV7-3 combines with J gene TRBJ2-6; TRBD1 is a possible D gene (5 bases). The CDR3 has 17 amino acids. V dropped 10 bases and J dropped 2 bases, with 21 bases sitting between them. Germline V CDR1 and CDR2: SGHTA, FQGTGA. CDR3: CATPSDSATPGANVLTF. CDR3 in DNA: TGTGCCACCCCCTCTGACAGCGCGACTCCTGGGGCCAACGTCCTGACTTTC.

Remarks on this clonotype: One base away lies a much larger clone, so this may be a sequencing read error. CDR3 protein: CASGRDWDTYNEQFF. The CDR3 DNA is TGTGCCAGCGGCCGGGACTGGGATACCTACAATGAGCAGTTCTTC. V usage is TRBV5-1 and J usage is TRBJ2-1; TRBD2 is a possible D gene (6 bases). The germline V gene has CDR1 SGHRS and CDR2 YFSETQ. The CDR3 runs 15 residues. Filled out from reference TRBV5-1 and TRBJ2-1, the complete variable domain reads KAGVTQTPRYLIKTRGQQVTLSCSPISGHRSVSWYQQTPGQGLQFLFEYFSETQRNKGNFPGRFSGRQFSNSRSEMNVSTLELGDSALYLCASGRDWDTYNEQFFGPGTRLTVL.

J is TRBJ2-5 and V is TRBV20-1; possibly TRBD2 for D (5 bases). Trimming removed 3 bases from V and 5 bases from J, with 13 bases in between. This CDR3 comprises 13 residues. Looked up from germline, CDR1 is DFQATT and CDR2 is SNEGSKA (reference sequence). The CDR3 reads CSASYPDWETQYF. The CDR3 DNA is TGCAGTGCTAGTTATCCGGACTGGGAGACCCAGTACTTC.

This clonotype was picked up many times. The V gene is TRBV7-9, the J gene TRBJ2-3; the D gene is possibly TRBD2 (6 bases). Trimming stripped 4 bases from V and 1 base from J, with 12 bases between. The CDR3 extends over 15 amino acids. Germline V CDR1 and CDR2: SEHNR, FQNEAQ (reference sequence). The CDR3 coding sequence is TGTGCCAGCAGCTCACATTGGGGGGGCACAGATACGCAGTATTTT. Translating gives CASSSHWGGTDTQYF. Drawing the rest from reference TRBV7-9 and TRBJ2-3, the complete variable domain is DTGVSQNPRHKITKRGQNVTFRCDPISEHNRLYWYRQTLGQGPEFLTYFQNEAQLEKSRLLSDRFSAERPKGSFSTLEIQRTEQGDSAMYLCASSSHWGGTDTQYFGPGTRLTVL.

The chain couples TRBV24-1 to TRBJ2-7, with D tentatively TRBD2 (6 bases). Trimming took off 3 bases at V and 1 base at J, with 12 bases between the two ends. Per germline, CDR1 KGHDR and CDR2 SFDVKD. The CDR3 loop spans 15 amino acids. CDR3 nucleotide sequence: TGTGCCACCAGTGATCCCAGACTAGGTTCCTACGAGCAGTACTTC. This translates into CATSDPRLGSYEQYF.

CDR3 sequence reads: CASKEGSANTEAFF. CDR3 DNA sequence: TGCGCCAGCAAGGAAGGGAGTGCGAACACTGAAGCTTTCTTT. The chain couples TRBV10-2 to TRBJ1-1; D is unclear. Trimming took off 7 bases at V and 1 base at J, with 13 bases between the two ends. The CDR3 spans 14 residues. The germline CDR1 and CDR2 sequences are WSHSY and SAAADI.

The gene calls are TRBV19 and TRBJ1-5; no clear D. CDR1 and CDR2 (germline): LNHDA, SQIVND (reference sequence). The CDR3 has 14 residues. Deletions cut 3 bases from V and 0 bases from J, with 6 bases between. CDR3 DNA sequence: TGTGCCAGTAGTATGGACTATAGCAATCAGCCCCAGCATTTT. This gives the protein CASSMDYSNQPQHF.

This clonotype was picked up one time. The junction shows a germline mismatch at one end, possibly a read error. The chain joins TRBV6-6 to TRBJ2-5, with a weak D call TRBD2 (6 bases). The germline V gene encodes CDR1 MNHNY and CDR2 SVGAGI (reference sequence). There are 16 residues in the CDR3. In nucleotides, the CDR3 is TGTGCCGGCAGTTACTCGGGGGTGGGATCCGTCGAGACCCAGTACTTC. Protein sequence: CAGSYSGVGSVETQYF.

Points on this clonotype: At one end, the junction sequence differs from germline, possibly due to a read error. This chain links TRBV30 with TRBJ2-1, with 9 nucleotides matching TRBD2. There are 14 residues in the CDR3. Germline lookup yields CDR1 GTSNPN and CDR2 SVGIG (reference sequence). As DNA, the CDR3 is TGTGCCTGGGGTGTAGGGGCGGGAGGGAATGAGCAGTTCTTC. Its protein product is CAWGVGAGGNEQFF.

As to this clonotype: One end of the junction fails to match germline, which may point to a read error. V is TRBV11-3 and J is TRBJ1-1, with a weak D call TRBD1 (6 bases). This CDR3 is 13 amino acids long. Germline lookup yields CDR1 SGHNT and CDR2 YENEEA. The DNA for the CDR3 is TGTGCCAGCAGCCCTCGGGGGGCCACTGAAGCTCTCTTT. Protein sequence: CASSPRGATEALF.

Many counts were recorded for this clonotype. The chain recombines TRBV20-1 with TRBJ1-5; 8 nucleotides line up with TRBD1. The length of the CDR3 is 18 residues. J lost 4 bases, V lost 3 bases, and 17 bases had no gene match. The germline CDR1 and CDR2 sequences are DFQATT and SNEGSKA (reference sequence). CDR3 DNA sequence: TGCAGTGCTAGCATCGGGACAGGTATCCTACACCTGAATCAGCCCCAGCATTTT. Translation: CSASIGTGILHLNQPQHF.

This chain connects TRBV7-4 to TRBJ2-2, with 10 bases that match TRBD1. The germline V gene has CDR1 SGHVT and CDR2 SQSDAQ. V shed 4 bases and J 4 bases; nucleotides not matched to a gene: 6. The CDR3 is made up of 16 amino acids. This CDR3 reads CASSSSDRGITGELFF. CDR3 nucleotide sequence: TGTGCCAGCAGCTCCTCGGACAGGGGGATCACCGGGGAGCTGTTTTTT.

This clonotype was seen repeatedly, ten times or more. Here the CDR3 DNA reads TGTGCCAGCAGTGAAGGGCTAGCGTCATCCTACGAGCAGTACTTC. Translated, it gives CASSEGLASSYEQYF. This chain connects TRBV2 to TRBJ2-7; a possible D gene is TRBD2 (6 bases). V lost 1 base to trimming and J lost 1 base, with 11 bases between them. Looked up from germline, CDR1 is SNHLY and CDR2 is FYNNEI. The CDR3 consists of 15 residues.

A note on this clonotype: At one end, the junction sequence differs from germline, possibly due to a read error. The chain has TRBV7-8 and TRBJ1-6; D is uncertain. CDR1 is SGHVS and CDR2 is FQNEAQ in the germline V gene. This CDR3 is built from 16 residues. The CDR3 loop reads CASSQDFGGKNSPLHF. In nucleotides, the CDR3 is TGCGCCAGCAGCCAAGATTTTGGAGGGAAGAATTCACCCCTCCACTTT.

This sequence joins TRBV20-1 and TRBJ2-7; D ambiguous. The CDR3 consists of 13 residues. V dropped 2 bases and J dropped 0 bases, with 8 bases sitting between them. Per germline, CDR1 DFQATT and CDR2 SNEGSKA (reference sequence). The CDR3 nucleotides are TGCAGTGCTAGACATGAAAGCTCCTACGAGCAGTACTTC. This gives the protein CSARHESSYEQYF.

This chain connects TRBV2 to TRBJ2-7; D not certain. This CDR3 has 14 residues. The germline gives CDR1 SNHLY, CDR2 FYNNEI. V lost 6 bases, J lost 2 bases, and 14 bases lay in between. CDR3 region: CASSLPDGPYEQYF. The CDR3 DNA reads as TGTGCCAGCAGCCTTCCCGACGGGCCCTACGAGCAGTACTTC.

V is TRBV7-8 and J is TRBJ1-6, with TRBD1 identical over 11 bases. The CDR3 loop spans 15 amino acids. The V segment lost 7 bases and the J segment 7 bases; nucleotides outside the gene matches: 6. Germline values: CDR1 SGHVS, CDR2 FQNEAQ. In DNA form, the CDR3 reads TGTGCCAGCACCACACGGACAGGGGGCAATTCACCCCTCCACTTT. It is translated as CASTTRTGGNSPLHF.

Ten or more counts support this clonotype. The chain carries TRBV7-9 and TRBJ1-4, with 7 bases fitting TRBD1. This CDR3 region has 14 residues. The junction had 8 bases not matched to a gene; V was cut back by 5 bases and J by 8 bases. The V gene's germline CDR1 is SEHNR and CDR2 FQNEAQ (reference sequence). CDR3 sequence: CASSNRDSQEKLFF. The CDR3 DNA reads TGTGCCAGCAGCAACCGGGACAGTCAGGAAAAACTGTTTTTT. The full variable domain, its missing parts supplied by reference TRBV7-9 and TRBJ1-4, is DTGVSQNPRHKITKRGQNVTFRCDPISEHNRLYWYRQTLGQGPEFLTYFQNEAQLEKSRLLSDRFSAERPKGSFSTLEIQRTEQGDSAMYLCASSNRDSQEKLFFGSGTQLSVL.

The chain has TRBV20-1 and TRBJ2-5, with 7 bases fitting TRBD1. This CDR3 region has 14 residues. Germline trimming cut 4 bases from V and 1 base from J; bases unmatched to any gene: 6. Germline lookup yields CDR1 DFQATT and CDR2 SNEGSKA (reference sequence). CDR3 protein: CSATEGTAQETQYF. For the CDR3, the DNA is TGCAGTGCTACTGAGGGGACAGCCCAAGAGACCCAGTACTTC.

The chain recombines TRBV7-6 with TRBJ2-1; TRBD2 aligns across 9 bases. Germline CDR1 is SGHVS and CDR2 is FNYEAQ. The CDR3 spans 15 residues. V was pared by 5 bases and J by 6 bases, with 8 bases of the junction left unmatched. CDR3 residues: CASSPGGGGINEQFF. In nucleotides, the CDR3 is TGTGCCAGCAGCCCGGGCGGGGGGGGGATCAATGAGCAGTTCTTC.

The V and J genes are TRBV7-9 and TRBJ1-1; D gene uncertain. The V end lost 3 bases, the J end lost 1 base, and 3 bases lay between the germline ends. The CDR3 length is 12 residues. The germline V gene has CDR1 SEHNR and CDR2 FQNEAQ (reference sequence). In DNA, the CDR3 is TGTGCCAGCAGCTTTCAGAACACTGAAGCTTTCTTT. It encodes CASSFQNTEAFF.

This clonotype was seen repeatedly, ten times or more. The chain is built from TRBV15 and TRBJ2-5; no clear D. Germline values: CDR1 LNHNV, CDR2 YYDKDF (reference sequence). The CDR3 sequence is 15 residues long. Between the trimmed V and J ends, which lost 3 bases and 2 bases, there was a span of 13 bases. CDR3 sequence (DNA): TGTGCCACCAGCAGTGAAGGACGGAAGCAAGAGACCCAGTACTTC. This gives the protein CATSSEGRKQETQYF.

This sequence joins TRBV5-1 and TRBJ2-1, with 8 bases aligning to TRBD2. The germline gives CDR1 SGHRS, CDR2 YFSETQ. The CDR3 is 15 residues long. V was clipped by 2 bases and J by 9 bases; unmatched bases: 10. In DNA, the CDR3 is TGCGCCAGCAGCTTCAGGGCGGGGGGAACGGGTGAGCAGTTCTTC. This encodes CASSFRAGGTGEQFF.

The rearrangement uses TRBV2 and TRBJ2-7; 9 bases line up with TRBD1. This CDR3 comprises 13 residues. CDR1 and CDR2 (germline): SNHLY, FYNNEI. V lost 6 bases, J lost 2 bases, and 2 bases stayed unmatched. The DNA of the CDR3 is TGTGCCAGCAGGGGACAGGGTCCCTACGAGCAGTACTTC. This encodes CASRGQGPYEQYF.

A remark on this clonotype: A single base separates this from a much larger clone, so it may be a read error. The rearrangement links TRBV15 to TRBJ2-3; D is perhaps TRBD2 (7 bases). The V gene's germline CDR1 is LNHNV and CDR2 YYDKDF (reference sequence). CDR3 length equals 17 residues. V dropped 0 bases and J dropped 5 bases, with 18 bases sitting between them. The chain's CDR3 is CATSREVDGGRQDTQYF. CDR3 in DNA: TGTGCCACCAGCAGAGAGGTTGACGGGGGGCGTCAAGATACGCAGTATTTT.